This TCR beta chain was recovered during a study of blood T cell repertoires in COVID-19. Per germline, CDR1 ENHRY and CDR2 SYGVKD. CDR3 length: 16 amino acids. The V and J ends lost 6 bases and 5 bases, in that order; junction bases with no gene match: 9. TCRdb keeps only in-frame clones here, not all; method: immunoSEQ multiplex PCR. This repertoire shows around 150,000 clones, 80% to 90% found once; its top ten account for under 3.5%. The gene calls are TRBV10-3 and TRBJ2-5, with 13 bases matching TRBD2. Sequenced: peripheral blood. This receptor was taken from a man aged 70 or older with acute or convalescent COVID-19. The CDR3 region has the DNA TGTGCCATCAGCAAACTAGCGGGAGGGCCCGCCGAGACCCAGTACTTC. Translated: CAISKLAGGPAETQYF.